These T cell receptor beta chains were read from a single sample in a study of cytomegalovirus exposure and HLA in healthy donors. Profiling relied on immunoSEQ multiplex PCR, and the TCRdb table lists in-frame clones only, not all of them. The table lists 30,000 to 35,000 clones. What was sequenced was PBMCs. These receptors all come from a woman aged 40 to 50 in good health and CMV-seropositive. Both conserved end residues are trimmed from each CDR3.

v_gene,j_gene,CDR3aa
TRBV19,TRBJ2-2,ASSPDLHWEESLATGELF
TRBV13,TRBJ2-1,ASSPRGLAGANEQF
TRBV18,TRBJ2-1,ASSSTVPSYNEQF
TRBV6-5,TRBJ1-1,ASSYNRQNTEAF
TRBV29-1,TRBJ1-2,SALGQRNPDVKNYGYT
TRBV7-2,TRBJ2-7,ASSPGADLSYEQY
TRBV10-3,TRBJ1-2,AIMEGMGYT
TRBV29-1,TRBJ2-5,SLNTGGKETQY
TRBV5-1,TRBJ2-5,ASSPEPGTGDQETQY
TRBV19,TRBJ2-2,ASYLVNTGELF
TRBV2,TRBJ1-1,ASSNEPRGTEAF
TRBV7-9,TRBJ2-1,ASSPFSVDNEQF
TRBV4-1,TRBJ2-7,ASSQELAGSSYEQY
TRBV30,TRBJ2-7,AWSSLYGEQY
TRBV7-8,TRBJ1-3,ASTFRGGNTIY
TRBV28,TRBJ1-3,ASSLSGSAGNTIY
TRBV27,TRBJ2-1,ASSWQGPYNEQF